Listed below are T cell receptor beta chains from one sample, sequenced in a study of blood T cell repertoires in COVID-19. TCRdb's table, derived via immunoSEQ multiplex PCR, lists solely in-frame clones and lacks some. This sample has more than 75,000 clones, with approximately 86% found just once. Sequencing was carried out using peripheral blood. These receptors all stem from a woman aged 70 to 79 with acute or convalescent COVID-19. CDR3s include the opening cysteine and the closing phenylalanine or tryptophan.

v_gene,CDR3aa
TRBV13,CASSLGTGGRDTEAFF
TRBV7-9,CASNPSPQGGEQYF
TRBV27,CASSPIAGATYNEQFF
TRBV30,CAWSRAGQGDRYEQYF
TRBV3-1/TRBV3-2,CASSQYGTTNQPQHF
TRBV18,CASSQDSKHGYTF
TRBV4-1,CASSQQGGDTQYF
TRBV5-1,CASSWQGSLDTEAFF
TRBV9,CASSATGSHVGETQYF
TRBV6-1,CASSEQGLGTEAFF
TRBV6-5,CASRTGFVGNTEAFF
TRBV2,CASSTRATTNEKLFF
TRBV7-3,CATKPNPSYNEQFF
TRBV7-8,CASSVEDFYEQYF
TRBV7-8,CASSLRLAGRYEQYF
TRBV19,CASNLGGFTSTDTQYF
TRBV10-2,CASSDPTSGRPYNEQFF
TRBV4-1,CASSQAGPGARTRYYGYTF
TRBV19,CASSTIPGNTEAFF
TRBV5-1,CASSARTGGALTGYTF